This is a list of T cell receptor beta chains from one sample in a study of blood T cell repertoires in COVID-19. Produced via immunoSEQ multiplex PCR; TCRdb's table is partial and in-frame only. Here the sample spans 300,000 or so clones, less than 90% being singletons. Sequencing input: PBMCs or T cells enriched from blood (not recorded which). Receptor source: a woman in her twenties or thirties who had recovered from COVID-19. The CDR3 runs from the conserved cysteine through the conserved F or W. Fields, in order: clone size, D gene, J gene, V gene, CDR3 protein, CDR3 DNA. A D gene is named only where the DNA matches it firmly. Clone sizes are given selectively: once, few, many, or a class where the clone is expanded.

abundance: -; d_gene: -; j_gene: TRBJ2-1; v_gene: TRBV11-3; CDR3aa: CASSLWRSEQFF; CDR3nt: TGTGCCAGCAGCTTATGGAGGTCTGAGCAGTTCTTC
abundance: -; d_gene: -; j_gene: TRBJ2-2; v_gene: TRBV27; CDR3aa: CASSLGQGFGELFF; CDR3nt: TGTGCCAGCAGCCTGGGTCAGGGGTTCGGGGAGCTGTTTTTT
abundance: -; d_gene: -; j_gene: TRBJ2-5; v_gene: TRBV7-6; CDR3aa: CASSLNRGGQETQYF; CDR3nt: TGTGCCAGCAGCTTAAACAGGGGGGGCCAAGAGACCCAGTACTTC
abundance: -; d_gene: TRBD2; j_gene: TRBJ2-3; v_gene: TRBV5-1; CDR3aa: CASSSSGGAFADTQYF; CDR3nt: TGCGCCAGCAGCTCCAGCGGGGGGGCATTCGCAGATACGCAGTATTTT
abundance: -; d_gene: -; j_gene: TRBJ1-5; v_gene: TRBV9; CDR3aa: CASSLRGGQPQHF; CDR3nt: TGTGCCAGCAGCCTTAGGGGAGGGCAGCCCCAGCATTTT
abundance: -; d_gene: -; j_gene: TRBJ1-4; v_gene: TRBV2; CDR3aa: CASSQTGSGAGEKLFF; CDR3nt: TGTGCCAGCAGTCAAACGGGGTCAGGGGCGGGTGAAAAACTGTTTTTT
abundance: -; d_gene: TRBD1; j_gene: TRBJ1-2; v_gene: TRBV4-1; CDR3aa: CASSHGQGYGYTF; CDR3nt: TGCGCCAGCAGCCACGGACAGGGCTATGGCTACACCTTC
abundance: -; d_gene: TRBD1; j_gene: TRBJ1-1; v_gene: TRBV7-9; CDR3aa: CASSSGRDRGPTEAFF; CDR3nt: TGTGCCAGCAGTTCTGGACGGGACAGGGGGCCCACTGAAGCTTTCTTT
abundance: -; d_gene: -; j_gene: TRBJ2-1; v_gene: TRBV5-4; CDR3aa: CASSRRDLYNEQFF; CDR3nt: TGTGCCAGCAGTCGCCGGGACTTGTACAATGAGCAGTTCTTC
abundance: -; d_gene: -; j_gene: TRBJ1-5; v_gene: TRBV2; CDR3aa: CASSESGFQPQHF; CDR3nt: TGTGCCAGCAGTGAGTCGGGGTTTCAGCCCCAGCATTTT
abundance: once; d_gene: -; j_gene: TRBJ1-5; v_gene: TRBV30; CDR3aa: CAWRADSLNYQPQHF; CDR3nt: TGTGCCTGGAGGGCCGACAGCCTAAATTATCAGCCCCAGCATTTT
abundance: -; d_gene: TRBD1; j_gene: TRBJ2-7; v_gene: TRBV6-5; CDR3aa: CASRGGQGVYEQYF; CDR3nt: TGTGCCAGCAGGGGGGGACAGGGGGTCTACGAGCAGTACTTC
abundance: few; d_gene: -; j_gene: TRBJ2-1; v_gene: TRBV29-1; CDR3aa: CSVDLPSDEQFF; CDR3nt: TGCAGCGTTGATCTCCCTAGCGATGAGCAGTTCTTC
abundance: -; d_gene: TRBD1; j_gene: TRBJ1-6; v_gene: TRBV28; CDR3aa: CASSPMTGTNSPLHF; CDR3nt: TGTGCCAGCAGTCCGATGACAGGGACGAATTCACCCCTCCACTTT
abundance: -; d_gene: -; j_gene: TRBJ1-3; v_gene: TRBV19; CDR3aa: CASSIGEVVSGNTIYF; CDR3nt: TGTGCCAGTAGTATAGGGGAGGTAGTATCCGGAAACACCATATATTTT
abundance: -; d_gene: -; j_gene: TRBJ1-2; v_gene: TRBV19; CDR3aa: CASSRTGYGYTF; CDR3nt: TGTGCCAGTAGTAGGACGGGATATGGCTACACCTTC
abundance: -; d_gene: -; j_gene: TRBJ1-1; v_gene: TRBV2; CDR3aa: CASRSIFEAFF; CDR3nt: TGTGCCAGCAGGAGCATTTTCGAAGCTTTCTTT
abundance: -; d_gene: TRBD1; j_gene: TRBJ1-6; v_gene: TRBV30; CDR3aa: CALDRGNSPLHF; CDR3nt: TGTGCTTTGGACAGGGGGAATTCACCCCTCCACTTT
abundance: -; d_gene: TRBD1; j_gene: TRBJ1-6; v_gene: TRBV13; CDR3aa: CASTTGTGNNSPLHF; CDR3nt: TGTGCCAGCACCACCGGGACAGGGAACAATTCACCCCTCCACTTT
abundance: -; d_gene: -; j_gene: TRBJ1-3; v_gene: TRBV5-1; CDR3aa: CASSREGSGNTIYF; CDR3nt: TGCGCCAGCAGCCGGGAGGGGTCTGGAAACACCATATATTTT
abundance: few; d_gene: -; j_gene: TRBJ1-1; v_gene: TRBV6-1; CDR3aa: CASSDRAGANTEAFF; CDR3nt: TGTGCCAGCAGTGATAGGGCTGGGGCGAACACTGAAGCTTTCTTT
abundance: many; d_gene: TRBD1; j_gene: TRBJ2-7; v_gene: TRBV11-3; CDR3aa: CASSRGQSSYEQYF; CDR3nt: TGTGCCAGCAGCCGGGGACAGAGCTCCTACGAGCAGTACTTC
abundance: -; d_gene: TRBD1; j_gene: TRBJ2-5; v_gene: TRBV7-9; CDR3aa: CASSRPLRQGRETQYF; CDR3nt: TGTGCCAGCTCACGCCCCCTGCGACAGGGAAGAGAGACCCAGTACTTC
abundance: -; d_gene: -; j_gene: TRBJ1-1; v_gene: TRBV6-5; CDR3aa: CASSPSRQLNTEAFF; CDR3nt: TGTGCCAGCAGCCCAAGTCGACAGCTGAACACTGAAGCTTTCTTT
abundance: once; d_gene: -; j_gene: TRBJ1-2; v_gene: TRBV12-3/TRBV12-4; CDR3aa: CASSLGGRGGYTF; CDR3nt: TGTGCCAGCAGTTTAGGGGGGCGCGGTGGCTACACCTTC
abundance: -; d_gene: -; j_gene: TRBJ2-7; v_gene: TRBV2; CDR3aa: CASSEARRTALDEQYF; CDR3nt: TGTGCCAGCAGTGAAGCCCGTCGGACTGCCTTGGACGAGCAGTACTTC
abundance: once; d_gene: TRBD1; j_gene: TRBJ1-5; v_gene: TRBV27; CDR3aa: CASSGRGRSNQPQHF; CDR3nt: TGTGCCAGCAGTGGCAGGGGGAGAAGCAATCAGCCCCAGCATTTT
abundance: -; d_gene: -; j_gene: TRBJ2-4; v_gene: TRBV5-4; CDR3aa: CASSLEQADIQYF; CDR3nt: TGTGCCAGCAGCTTGGAACAGGCGGACATTCAGTACTTC
abundance: once; d_gene: -; j_gene: TRBJ1-2; v_gene: TRBV4-3; CDR3aa: CASSQAGTGVYGYTF; CDR3nt: TGCGCCAGCAGCCAAGCTGGGACGGGAGTCTATGGCTACACCTTC
abundance: -; d_gene: TRBD1; j_gene: TRBJ1-3; v_gene: TRBV5-1; CDR3aa: CASSPEGAPGNTIYF; CDR3nt: TGCGCCAGCAGCCCCGAGGGGGCGCCGGGAAACACCATATATTTT
abundance: -; d_gene: TRBD2; j_gene: TRBJ2-1; v_gene: TRBV5-4; CDR3aa: CASSPWTSGGEQFF; CDR3nt: TGTGCCAGCAGCCCCTGGACTAGCGGGGGAGAACAGTTCTTC
abundance: -; d_gene: -; j_gene: TRBJ1-1; v_gene: TRBV30; CDR3aa: CAWRAGHRNTEAFF; CDR3nt: TGTGCCTGGAGGGCCGGACACAGAAACACTGAAGCTTTCTTT
abundance: -; d_gene: TRBD1; j_gene: TRBJ2-2; v_gene: TRBV18; CDR3aa: CASSSDRGRAGELFF; CDR3nt: TGTGCCAGCTCATCTGACAGGGGGCGCGCCGGGGAGCTGTTTTTT
abundance: -; d_gene: -; j_gene: TRBJ1-4; v_gene: TRBV6-5; CDR3aa: CASRAGRWTNEKLFF; CDR3nt: TGTGCCAGCCGCGCAGGGAGGTGGACTAATGAAAAACTGTTTTTT
abundance: -; d_gene: TRBD1; j_gene: TRBJ1-2; v_gene: TRBV15; CDR3aa: CATSRGSTGDGGYTF; CDR3nt: TGTGCCACCAGCAGAGGAAGTACAGGGGATGGTGGCTACACCTTC
abundance: -; d_gene: -; j_gene: TRBJ1-2; v_gene: TRBV7-9; CDR3aa: CASSLGLSREDDYGYTF; CDR3nt: TGTGCCAGCAGCTTAGGACTAAGCAGGGAGGATGACTATGGCTACACCTTC
abundance: -; d_gene: TRBD2; j_gene: TRBJ2-7; v_gene: TRBV2; CDR3aa: CASTVTSGGLSYEQYF; CDR3nt: TGTGCCAGCACAGTGACGAGCGGGGGGCTCTCCTACGAGCAGTACTTC
abundance: -; d_gene: -; j_gene: TRBJ1-3; v_gene: TRBV6-5; CDR3aa: CASRDDRSSGNTTYF; CDR3nt: TGTGCCAGCAGAGACGACAGGAGCTCTGGAAACACCACATATTTT
abundance: -; d_gene: -; j_gene: TRBJ2-1; v_gene: TRBV12-5; CDR3aa: CASGSTRGSSHYNEQFF; CDR3nt: TGTGCTAGTGGTTCCACAAGAGGCTCTAGTCACTACAATGAGCAGTTCTTC
abundance: -; d_gene: -; j_gene: TRBJ2-4; v_gene: TRBV28; CDR3aa: CASSSLGNIQYF; CDR3nt: TGTGCCAGCAGTTCCCTCGGAAACATTCAGTACTTC
abundance: -; d_gene: TRBD1; j_gene: TRBJ1-2; v_gene: TRBV20-1; CDR3aa: CSASARQGADGYTF; CDR3nt: TGCAGTGCTAGTGCTAGACAGGGGGCGGATGGCTACACCTTC
abundance: -; d_gene: TRBD2; j_gene: TRBJ2-7; v_gene: TRBV6-6; CDR3aa: CASHRGQAGGTYEQYF; CDR3nt: TGTGCCAGCCACCGGGGTCAGGCGGGGGGGACCTACGAGCAGTACTTC
abundance: -; d_gene: TRBD1; j_gene: TRBJ2-7; v_gene: TRBV19; CDR3aa: CASSMAHSTGGWYEQYF; CDR3nt: TGTGCCAGTAGTATGGCACACTCGACAGGGGGCTGGTACGAGCAGTACTTC
abundance: -; d_gene: TRBD1; j_gene: TRBJ1-4; v_gene: TRBV5-1; CDR3aa: CASSHGTGGSGGSNEKLFF; CDR3nt: TGCGCCAGCAGCCACGGGACAGGGGGAAGTGGGGGATCCAATGAAAAACTGTTTTTT
abundance: -; d_gene: -; j_gene: TRBJ2-3; v_gene: TRBV27; CDR3aa: CASRVGLLTDTQYF; CDR3nt: TGTGCCAGCAGAGTGGGCCTCCTCACAGATACGCAGTATTTT
abundance: -; d_gene: TRBD1; j_gene: TRBJ1-2; v_gene: TRBV4-3; CDR3aa: CASSQDRVDRINYGYTF; CDR3nt: TGCGCCAGCAGCCAAGATCGGGTGGACAGGATTAACTATGGCTACACCTTC
abundance: -; d_gene: TRBD2; j_gene: TRBJ2-3; v_gene: TRBV15; CDR3aa: CATSRGSGGADTQYF; CDR3nt: TGTGCCACCAGCAGAGGCAGCGGGGGGGCAGATACGCAGTATTTT
abundance: -; d_gene: -; j_gene: TRBJ2-7; v_gene: TRBV10-2; CDR3aa: CASSAGHHLTYEQYF; CDR3nt: TGCGCCAGCAGTGCTGGGCATCACTTAACCTACGAGCAGTACTTC
abundance: -; d_gene: -; j_gene: TRBJ1-1; v_gene: TRBV13; CDR3aa: CASSLAGGARTEAFF; CDR3nt: TGTGCCAGCAGCTTAGCGGGGGGGGCAAGGACTGAAGCTTTCTTT
abundance: -; d_gene: -; j_gene: TRBJ1-6; v_gene: TRBV2; CDR3aa: CASSDRVGSSPLHF; CDR3nt: TGTGCCAGCAGTGACAGGGTGGGAAGTTCACCCCTCCACTTT
abundance: -; d_gene: -; j_gene: TRBJ2-2; v_gene: TRBV3-1/TRBV3-2; CDR3aa: CASSRQPSTGELFF; CDR3nt: TGTGCCAGCAGCCGACAGCCCTCCACCGGGGAGCTGTTTTTT
abundance: -; d_gene: -; j_gene: TRBJ2-2; v_gene: TRBV4-1; CDR3aa: CASSSAPGDNTGELFF; CDR3nt: TGCGCCAGCAGCTCCGCTCCAGGGGATAACACCGGGGAGCTGTTTTTT
abundance: -; d_gene: -; j_gene: TRBJ1-3; v_gene: TRBV7-2; CDR3aa: CASSLASFGNTIYF; CDR3nt: TGTGCCAGCAGCTTAGCGAGTTTTGGAAACACCATATATTTT
abundance: -; d_gene: TRBD2; j_gene: TRBJ2-7; v_gene: TRBV2; CDR3aa: CASRETSGGYYEQYF; CDR3nt: TGTGCCAGCAGGGAGACTAGCGGGGGCTACTACGAGCAGTACTTC